The following is a TCR beta chain sequence with its context. With V trimmed by 5 bases and J by 1 base, 4 bases remained unmatched. This CDR3 spans 14 amino acids. Germline V lookup: CDR1 SGHTA, CDR2 FQGTGA. Individuals aged about 18 to 90 years were recruited from roughly 23 US areas. The data were obtained in a study of blood T cell repertoires in COVID-19. The assay was immunoSEQ multiplex PCR, and TCRdb's table has in-frame clones only and misses some. The table records approximately 480,000 clones, 87% of them present only once. The sample consisted of PBMCs or T cells enriched from blood (not recorded which). The chain joins TRBV7-3 to TRBJ1-1; 7 bases are shared with TRBD1. The sequence derives from a woman under 30 who had recovered from COVID-19. The CDR3 DNA reads as TGTGCCAGCAGCCCTGGGACAGCGAACACTGAAGCTTTCTTT. Its protein is CASSPGTANTEAFF.